Below, 27 T cell receptor beta chains from the same sample are listed, as sequenced in a study of liver allograft versus peripheral blood T cells (dated by TCRdb to 2019 to 2021). For the study in its entirety: In liver transplant recipients, the study looked at T cell receptor repertoires in the peripheral blood and set them against the repertoires found within the transplanted livers.

TCRdb records Illumina MiSeq as the sequencer. TCRdb trimmed public reads at Q25 via fastp, called clones via MiXCR and kept in-frame beta chains. Duplicate CDR3 protein sequences are folded into a single record with the most common DNA and genes. In all, the sample holds 10,000 to 14,000 distinct CDR3 sequences, and 20% to 25% of those were seen once. The ten largest clones represent 1.6% of the sample. These receptors were collected from a human patient who had a liver transplant. Once a transplant has taken place, some T cells may be donor derived.

The rearrangement links TRBV18 to TRBJ2-5, with D tentatively TRBD2 (5 bases). The CDR3 consists of 13 residues. Trimming stripped 5 bases from V and 4 bases from J, with 11 bases between. Germline CDR1 KGHSH, CDR2 LQKENI. CDR3 sequence: CASSNHEGETQYF. Written as DNA, the CDR3 is TGTGCCAGCTCAAACCACGAGGGAGAGACCCAGTACTTC.

This clonotype is deemed medium-sized. The V and J genes are TRBV18 and TRBJ1-4, with a weak D call TRBD1 (6 bases). CDR3 length equals 15 residues. CDR1 is KGHSH and CDR2 is LQKENI in the germline V gene. The ends were cut back, 2 bases at V and 13 bases at J, with 20 bases in the middle. CDR3 DNA: TGTGCCAGCTCACCAGGGGGCAGCCGTGCCGCAGTACTGTTTTTT. It is translated as CASSPGGSRAAVLFF.

This clonotype was seen a handful of times. The chain links TRBV20-1 to TRBJ2-1, with 8 bases identical to TRBD1. The CDR3 is 16 residues long. CDR1 and CDR2 from the germline V gene are DFQATT and SNEGSKA (reference sequence). V dropped 5 bases and J dropped 4; count of bases not matched to a gene: 13. The CDR3 sequence is CSAAQAGGGGYNEQFF. The CDR3 region has the DNA TGCAGTGCTGCCCAGGCAGGGGGCGGTGGTTACAATGAGCAGTTCTTC.

For the CDR3, the DNA is TGCAGTGTATACAGGGGGGGAACAGATACGCAGTATTTT. It is translated as CSVYRGGTDTQYF. The chain couples TRBV20-1 to TRBJ2-3; the D gene is possibly TRBD1 (8 bases). The CDR3 runs 13 residues. Trimming shortened V by 7 bases and J by 3 bases, and 14 bases separated the two germline ends. Looked up from germline, CDR1 is DFQATT and CDR2 is SNEGSKA (reference sequence).

Judged by abundance, this clonotype is medium-sized (0.01 to 0.1%). The J gene is TRBJ1-1, the V gene TRBV29-1, with a weak D call TRBD1 (6 bases). V lost 6 bases and J 5 bases, leaving 16 bases between the germline ends. Germline V gives CDR1 SQVTM, CDR2 ANQGSEA. This CDR3 has 13 amino acids. The CDR3 protein is CSVETGWGTEAFF. In DNA form, the CDR3 reads TGCAGCGTGGAAACAGGGTGGGGAACTGAAGCTTTCTTT.

The chain carries TRBV5-6 and TRBJ2-1, with D perhaps TRBD2 (7 bases). The length of the CDR3 is 16 residues. Germline V gene data show CDR1 as SGHDT and CDR2 as YYEEEE. V lost 3 bases and J lost 4, with 17 bases in between. The CDR3 DNA sequence: TGTGCCAGCAGCTCGAGGGGGGGGATGGCTTACAATGAGCAGTTCTTC. It codes for CASSSRGGMAYNEQFF.

The gene calls are TRBV19 and TRBJ2-7; 14 nucleotides match TRBD2. Trimming took 6 bases from V and 7 from J; bases not matched to a gene: 5. In germline, CDR1 is LNHDA, CDR2 SQIVND (reference sequence). The CDR3 totals 14 residues. This CDR3 is CASSPTSGRGEQYF. CDR3 coding DNA: TGTGCCAGTAGCCCGACTAGCGGGAGGGGTGAGCAGTACTTC.

By its share, this clonotype is medium-sized (0.01 to 0.1%). The V gene is TRBV18, the J gene TRBJ1-1, with D unclear. From germline, CDR1 is KGHSH and CDR2 LQKENI. The CDR3 is 13 amino acids. V lost 5 bases and J lost 4, with 11 bases in between. CDR3 nucleotides: TGTGCCAGCTCAGCCGACCCTGTCACTGAAGCTTTCTTT. This encodes CASSADPVTEAFF.

This clonotype was detected once. The DNA of the CDR3 is TGTGCCTGGAGTCACTGGGGTATTGGATCTGGAAACACCATATATTTT. This gives the protein CAWSHWGIGSGNTIYF. The chain has TRBV30 and TRBJ1-3, with no clear D. The CDR3 runs to 16 residues. Trimming pared 2 bases from V and 1 base from J, leaving 15 bases between. The germline gives CDR1 GTSNPN, CDR2 SVGIG (reference sequence).

The gene calls are TRBV5-4 and TRBJ1-2, with unresolved D. Trimming cost V 0 bases and J 10 bases, with 16 bases left between them. The CDR3 covers 14 residues. Germline V lookup: CDR1 SGHNT, CDR2 YYREEE (reference sequence). The CDR3 DNA is TGTGCCAGCAGCTTGGGAGCCGGGAACGATGACTACACCTTC. Residues: CASSLGAGNDDYTF. Full variable domain (missing parts from reference TRBV5-4 and TRBJ1-2): ETGVTQSPTHLIKTRGQQVTLRCSSQSGHNTVSWYQQALGQGPQFIFQYYREEENGRGNFPPRFSGLQFPNYSSELNVNALELDDSALYLCASSLGAGNDDYTFGSGTRLTVV.

This clonotype occurred a few times. This chain joins TRBV19 and TRBJ2-7, with 9 bases fitting TRBD2. The CDR3 extends over 16 amino acids. The germline V gene encodes CDR1 LNHDA and CDR2 SQIVND (reference sequence). The trim removed 5 bases at V and 1 base at J, leaving 9 bases unmatched. CDR3 protein: CASSARAGGGSYEQYF. Written as DNA, the CDR3 is TGTGCCAGTAGTGCGCGTGCGGGAGGGGGATCCTACGAGCAGTACTTC.

A remark on this clonotype: This sequence may be a read error, since a much larger clone differs from it by one base. This chain uses TRBV24-1 with TRBJ1-2; D gene ambiguous. The CDR3 is 16 residues long. CDR1 is KGHDR, CDR2 SFDVKD, per germline. Trimming removed 0 bases at V and 3 bases at J, with 13 bases between. Here the CDR3 DNA reads TGTGCCACCAGTGATTTGGATCCAGAGGACCACTATGGCTACACCTTC. Translated: CATSDLDPEDHYGYTF.

This clonotype was counted between two and nine times. The junction differs from germline at one of its ends, possibly a read error. This rearrangement joins TRBV12-3 or TRBV12-4 to TRBJ1-4, with 8 nucleotides matching TRBD1. The length of the CDR3 is 18 residues. The CDR3 nucleotides are TGTGCCAGCAGCTTAGGCGGGACAGGTGCGGGGTCAAGGGAAAAACTGTTTTTT. The encoded protein is CASSLGGTGAGSREKLFF.

The chain uses TRBV30 and TRBJ1-3, with D unclear. The germline V gene has CDR1 GTSNPN and CDR2 SVGIG (reference sequence). The length of the CDR3 is 16 residues. With 4 bases removed from V and 0 bases from J, the gap between germline ends came to 16 bases. The CDR3 loop is CAWTRPGPRSGNTIYF. The CDR3 bases are TGTGCCTGGACTCGCCCAGGACCTCGCTCTGGAAACACCATATATTTT. The full variable domain, its missing parts supplied by reference TRBV30 and TRBJ1-3, is SQTIHQWPATLVQPVGSPLSLECTVEGTSNPNLYWYRQAAGRGLQLLFYSVGIGQISSEVPQNLSASRPQDRQFILSSKKLLLSDSGFYLCAWTRPGPRSGNTIYFGEGSWLTVV.

V usage is TRBV7-9 and J usage is TRBJ2-7; a weak D match, TRBD1 (5 bases). In germline, CDR1 is SEHNR, CDR2 FQNEAQ (reference sequence). V dropped 5 bases and J dropped 2 bases, with 19 bases sitting between them. This CDR3 spans 16 amino acids. The CDR3 DNA sequence: TGTGCCAGCAGCCCCCTAGACAGCCGGGCCCCCTACGAGCAGTACTTC. Its protein product is CASSPLDSRAPYEQYF.

This clonotype was counted only a few times. The chain combines TRBV5-6 with TRBJ2-6, with a possible D match to TRBD2 (6 bases). Germline lookup yields CDR1 SGHDT and CDR2 YYEEEE. V lost 0 bases, J lost 0 bases, and 13 bases lay in between. The CDR3 sequence is 18 residues long. The CDR3 DNA reads as TGTGCCAGCAGCTTGGCTGGCGGGATGGACTCTGGGGCCAACGTCCTGACTTTC. Amino acid sequence: CASSLAGGMDSGANVLTF.

The chain carries TRBV6-1 and TRBJ1-5, with no clear D. Germline assignment: CDR1 MNHNS and CDR2 SASEGT. CDR3 length equals 14 residues. The V and J ends lost 6 bases and 4 bases respectively, with 13 bases between them. The CDR3 coding sequence is TGTGCCAGCAGGGAGGGCTCCAGGAATCAGCCCCAGCATTTT. Its translation: CASREGSRNQPQHF.

This clonotype is termed medium-sized. The chain joins TRBV5-4 to TRBJ1-2, with 9 bases that match TRBD1. V shed 4 bases and J 3 bases; nucleotides not matched to a gene: 7. Germline values: CDR1 SGHNT, CDR2 YYREEE (reference sequence). This CDR3 contains 15 residues. CDR3 DNA sequence: TGTGCCAGCAGCACCCCGGACAGGGGACACTATGGCTACACCTTC. It codes for CASSTPDRGHYGYTF.

The sample holds a few counts of this clonotype. The V and J genes are TRBV5-6 and TRBJ1-6, with unresolved D. The CDR3 length is 16 residues. The V and J ends lost 0 bases and 10 bases respectively, with 17 bases between them. CDR1 and CDR2 from the germline V gene are SGHDT and YYEEEE. Here the CDR3 DNA reads TGTGCCAGCAGCTTGGGTCCAGGCGCCCCGGAGTCACCCCTCCACTTT. This translates into CASSLGPGAPESPLHF.

The V and J genes are TRBV19 and TRBJ1-3; D remains ambiguous. The CDR3 totals 14 residues. V lost 6 bases and J lost 0, with 9 bases in between. Germline V gene data show CDR1 as LNHDA and CDR2 as SQIVND (reference sequence). The CDR3 nucleotides read TGTGCCAGTAGCGCGTACGACTCTGGAAACACCATATATTTT. Translating gives CASSAYDSGNTIYF.

About this clonotype: At one boundary the junction diverges from the germline segment, which might be a read error. This rearrangement joins TRBV7-9 to TRBJ2-1; TRBD1 aligns across 9 bases. CDR1 and CDR2 (germline): SEHNR, FQNEAQ (reference sequence). The CDR3 is 11 amino acids. The DNA for the CDR3 is TGTGCCAGCAGCTTATCGGGACAGGGAAGCTTC. Its protein product is CASSLSGQGSF.

The V call is TRBV20-1, the J call TRBJ2-1; TRBD2 agrees at 8 bases. CDR3 length: 15 residues. The germline gives CDR1 DFQATT, CDR2 SNEGSKA (reference sequence). V dropped 3 bases and J dropped 2; count of bases not matched to a gene: 6. CDR3 sequence: CSARGLAGPYNEQFF. CDR3 sequence (DNA): TGCAGTGCTAGGGGGCTAGCGGGCCCCTACAATGAGCAGTTCTTC.

This clonotype is labeled as medium-sized. CDR3 loop: CALHATRTEAFF. The CDR3 DNA reads TGTGCCCTGCACGCGACGAGGACTGAAGCTTTCTTT. The chain has TRBV24-1 and TRBJ1-1; D unresolved. V lost 12 bases and J 5 bases, leaving 15 bases between the germline ends. Germline values: CDR1 KGHDR, CDR2 SFDVKD. This CDR3 is 12 amino acids long.

This clonotype is medium-sized in the sample. The chain combines TRBV6-1 with TRBJ1-3; D uncertain. V dropped 2 bases and J dropped 3 bases, with 11 bases sitting between them. Germline CDR1 MNHNS, CDR2 SASEGT. This CDR3 has 15 amino acids. This chain's CDR3 is CASSELRGFGNTIYF. CDR3 coding DNA: TGTGCCAGCAGTGAATTGAGAGGGTTTGGAAACACCATATATTTT.

This clonotype is deemed medium-sized. V usage is TRBV6-1 and J usage is TRBJ1-5; D might be TRBD1 (6 bases). The germline V gene has CDR1 MNHNS and CDR2 SASEGT. The CDR3 has 15 amino acids. The ends were cut back, 5 bases at V and 1 base at J, with 12 bases in the middle. CDR3 sequence (DNA): TGTGCCAGCAGTACAGGGCCACAAAGCAATCAGCCCCAGCATTTT. Translating it yields CASSTGPQSNQPQHF.

Comments on this clonotype: A much larger clone differs by one base, so this may be a read error. The rearrangement uses TRBV6-1 and TRBJ1-4; D possibly corresponds to TRBD1 (6 bases). The CDR3 loop spans 14 amino acids. In germline, CDR1 is MNHNS, CDR2 SASEGT. The CDR3 nucleotides read TGTGCCAGCAGTTACAAGGGGGAATTTGAAAAACGGTTTTTT. It encodes CASSYKGEFEKRFF.

This clonotype is labeled as medium-sized. The rearrangement uses TRBV10-3 and TRBJ1-4; D is unresolved. The CDR3 totals 13 residues. The V and J ends lost 11 bases and 0 bases respectively, with 10 bases between them. Germline V gene lookup returns CDR1 ENHRY and CDR2 SYGVKD. The CDR3 region is CAATRATNEKLFF. The CDR3 bases are TGTGCCGCCACACGGGCAACTAATGAAAAACTGTTTTTT.